This record concerns one T cell receptor beta chain sequence. CDR1 is KGHSH and CDR2 is LQKENI in the germline V gene. The V end lost 2 bases, the J end lost 4 bases, and 7 bases lay between the germline ends. The CDR3 is 13 amino acids. This entry comes from a study of blood T cell repertoires in COVID-19. Study at large: Samples taken during acute and convalescent COVID-19 were collected in the United States, Italy and Spain. In each case, the material was cDNA or gDNA derived from T cells, B-cell-depleted T cells, or PBMCs.

TCRdb keeps only in-frame clones here, not all; method: immunoSEQ multiplex PCR. The sample contains 55,000 to 60,000 clones, about 84% of which appear only once. Sequencing was done on a sample of peripheral blood. The clonotype comes from a man in his forties with active COVID-19. The chain carries TRBV18 and TRBJ2-3; D unresolved. The CDR3 sequence is CASSPGTADTQYF. The CDR3 nucleotides are TGTGCCAGCTCACCAGGTACGGCAGATACGCAGTATTTT.